Below, 31 T cell receptor beta chains from the same sample are listed, as sequenced in a study of T cells in localized non-small cell lung cancer. The repertoire was sequenced with immunoSEQ multiplex PCR; TCRdb's copy has only in-frame clones and lacks some. Among about 24,000 clones listed, about nine tenths were seen once. The source was peripheral blood, collected before any cancer treatment. The receptors here all came from a man between 40 and 70 years old with stage I squamous cell lung carcinoma.

The chain couples TRBV6-6 to TRBJ2-7; D gene ambiguous. The CDR3 is 13 residues long. Trimming stripped 0 bases from V and 6 bases from J, with 9 bases between. Germline assignment: CDR1 MNHNY and CDR2 SVGAGI (reference sequence). CDR3 region: CASSYSRSSEQYF. The CDR3 coding sequence is TGTGCCAGCAGTTACTCGAGGAGCTCCGAGCAGTACTTC.

The V gene is TRBV11-2, the J gene TRBJ2-3, with a possible D match to TRBD1 (7 bases). Germline V gene lookup returns CDR1 SGHAT and CDR2 FQNNGV. The CDR3 consists of 15 residues. V shed 6 bases and J shed 6 bases, with 19 bases lying between them. The CDR3: CASSPGGLNWDTQYF. For the CDR3, the DNA is TGTGCCAGCAGTCCAGGGGGACTGAATTGGGATACGCAGTATTTT.

The chain couples TRBV6-5 to TRBJ1-5, with D maybe TRBD1 (5 bases). Deletions cut 10 bases from V and 4 bases from J, with 14 bases between. This CDR3 contains 13 residues. Germline V CDR1 and CDR2: MNHEY, SVGAGI. CDR3 residues: CATTGRVNQPQHF. The CDR3 coding sequence is TGTGCCACCACGGGCAGGGTAAATCAGCCCCAGCATTTT.

The chain couples TRBV7-6 to TRBJ2-2; D is unresolved. V lost 7 bases to trimming and J lost 3 bases, with 6 bases between them. The CDR3 extends over 12 amino acids. Germline V gene data show CDR1 as SGHVS and CDR2 as FNYEAQ. The CDR3 DNA follows: TGTGCCAGCACCATCGACACCGGGGAGCTGTTTTTT. It codes for CASTIDTGELFF.

This clone was seen only a few times. The gene calls are TRBV19 and TRBJ1-5; D is unresolved. The CDR3 consists of 14 residues. Trimming took off 9 bases at V and 7 bases at J, with 19 bases between the two ends. CDR1 LNHDA and CDR2 SQIVND come from the germline V gene (reference sequence). CDR3 loop: CASNHPAIWQPQHF. CDR3 nucleotides: TGTGCCAGCAACCACCCGGCAATATGGCAGCCCCAGCATTTT.

The V and J genes are TRBV5-4 and TRBJ1-2, with D unresolved. Germline values: CDR1 SGHNT, CDR2 YYREEE (reference sequence). V was cut by 1 base and J by 10 bases, with 14 bases left in between. The CDR3 length is 13 residues. CDR3 loop: CASSLQGVTSYTF. The CDR3 DNA reads TGTGCCAGCAGCTTGCAAGGAGTCACTTCCTACACCTTC.

The rearrangement joins TRBV7-2 to TRBJ1-1, with D maybe TRBD1 (5 bases). The V and J ends lost 3 bases and 4 bases respectively, with 12 bases between them. This CDR3 region has 14 residues. Germline CDR1 and CDR2: SGHTA and FQGNSA. The CDR3 DNA follows: TGTGCCAGCAGCTTCCAAACAGGCAGCACTGAAGCTTTCTTT. Residues: CASSFQTGSTEAFF. The complete variable domain, with remaining parts taken from reference TRBV7-2 and TRBJ1-1, reads GAGVSQSPSNKVTEKGKDVELRCDPISGHTALYWYRQSLGQGLEFLIYFQGNSAPDKSGLPSDRFSAERTGGSVSTLTIQRTQQEDSAVYLCASSFQTGSTEAFFGQGTRLTVV.

The J gene is TRBJ2-2, the V gene TRBV5-1, with TRBD2 matching over 8 bases. Trimming cost V 4 bases and J 4 bases; bases outside gene matches: 6. CDR1 is SGHRS and CDR2 is YFSETQ in the germline V gene. The CDR3 spans 15 residues. CDR3 region: CASSLSGEGTGELFF. The DNA of the CDR3 is TGCGCCAGCAGCCTTAGCGGGGAGGGCACCGGGGAGCTGTTTTTT.

V and J are TRBV5-5 and TRBJ1-1; 8 bases are a match to TRBD1. Germline trimming cut 2 bases from V and 5 bases from J; bases unmatched to any gene: 5. The germline V gene encodes CDR1 SGHKS and CDR2 YYEKEE (reference sequence). This CDR3 has 14 amino acids. The CDR3 is CASSLLDRETEAFF. Here the CDR3 DNA reads TGTGCCAGCAGCTTACTGGACAGGGAGACTGAAGCTTTCTTT.

This chain uses TRBV6-5 with TRBJ1-2; D is perhaps TRBD1 (5 bases). Per germline, CDR1 MNHEY and CDR2 SVGAGI. The V gene lost 3 bases and the J gene lost 5 bases, with 19 bases spanning the gap. The CDR3 has 16 amino acids. The CDR3 sequence is CASSYGGPQGGYGYTF. CDR3 DNA sequence: TGTGCCAGCAGTTATGGAGGGCCCCAGGGCGGATATGGCTACACCTTC.

The chain uses TRBV27 and TRBJ2-1; possibly TRBD1 for D (5 bases). The CDR3 length is 15 residues. CDR1 is MNHEY and CDR2 is SMNVEV in the germline V gene (reference sequence). V was shortened by 4 bases and J by 2 bases, with 12 bases between the two germline ends. This CDR3 is CASSSRQGPYNEQFF. The CDR3 nucleotides read TGTGCCAGCAGTTCCCGTCAGGGCCCCTACAATGAGCAGTTCTTC.

The table lists this clone with a count of one. The J gene is TRBJ2-1, the V gene TRBV2; 7 bases match TRBD2. This CDR3 is 13 amino acids long. Germline CDR1 and CDR2: SNHLY and FYNNEI. Germline trimming cut 7 bases from V and 2 bases from J; bases unmatched to any gene: 2. The DNA for the CDR3 is TGTGCCAGCAAACGGGAGGCCTACAATGAGCAGTTCTTC. It codes for CASKREAYNEQFF. The entire variable domain, with the rest obtained from reference TRBV2 and TRBJ2-1, is as follows: EPEVTQTPSHQVTQMGQEVILRCVPISNHLYFYWYRQILGQKVEFLVSFYNNEISEKSEIFDDQFSVERPDGSNFTLKIRSTKLEDSAMYFCASKREAYNEQFFGPGTRLTVL.

The CDR3 bases are TGTGCCAGCAGTTACTCGATAGGCGGCTTTGAAGCTTTCTTT. Translated: CASSYSIGGFEAFF. The chain couples TRBV6-5 to TRBJ1-1, with D uncertain. V shed 0 bases and J shed 7 bases, with 12 bases lying between them. CDR1 and CDR2 (germline): MNHEY, SVGAGI. CDR3 length: 14 residues.

CDR3 DNA sequence: TGCGCCAGCAGCTTTGGAGCGGGGAGCACAGATACGCAGTATTTT. Translation gives CASSFGAGSTDTQYF. The V and J genes are TRBV5-1 and TRBJ2-3, with TRBD2 identical over 7 bases. V lost 2 bases and J lost 0; bases outside the gene matches: 3. The CDR3 runs 15 residues. In germline, CDR1 is SGHRS, CDR2 YFSETQ.

The chain has TRBV27 and TRBJ1-3, with a possible D match to TRBD1 (6 bases). CDR3 length equals 15 residues. In germline, CDR1 is MNHEY, CDR2 SMNVEV (reference sequence). V shed 9 bases and J shed 4 bases, with 19 bases lying between them. CDR3 loop: CASARGGAGGNTIYF. The CDR3 DNA follows: TGTGCCAGTGCACGCGGGGGGGCCGGAGGAAACACCATATATTTT.

This sequence joins TRBV5-6 and TRBJ1-6; the match to TRBD1 covers 10 bases. This CDR3 is 19 amino acids long. The germline gives CDR1 SGHDT, CDR2 YYEEEE. V was clipped by 0 bases and J by 1 base; unmatched bases: 7. DNA for the CDR3: TGTGCCAGCAGCTTGGAGATGGGACAGGGGTCTTCCTATAATTCACCCCTCCACTTT. It specifies CASSLEMGQGSSYNSPLHF.

The rearrangement links TRBV9 to TRBJ2-1; D possibly corresponds to TRBD2 (6 bases). CDR1 is SGDLS and CDR2 is YYNGEE in the germline V gene. V was trimmed by 5 bases and J by 6 bases, leaving 12 bases between them. The CDR3 has 13 amino acids. In DNA form, the CDR3 reads TGTGCCAGCAGTGGGGACTTACTCAATGAGCAGTTCTTC. Amino acids: CASSGDLLNEQFF.

This clone was detected only a few times. CDR3: CASSPNSGLSHGYTF. The CDR3 coding sequence is TGTGCCAGCAGTCCGAATTCGGGCCTCTCCCATGGCTACACCTTC. The genes are TRBV27 and TRBJ1-2; D ambiguous. Trimming took off 5 bases at V and 6 bases at J, with 19 bases between the two ends. The CDR3 is 15 residues long. Per germline, CDR1 MNHEY and CDR2 SMNVEV (reference sequence).

This clone showed up just once. The chain uses TRBV7-2 and TRBJ2-7; D might be TRBD2 (6 bases). The germline V gene encodes CDR1 SGHTA and CDR2 FQGNSA. V lost 3 bases and J lost 5, with 11 bases in between. The CDR3 extends over 13 amino acids. The CDR3, as DNA: TGTGCCAGCAGCTTTTACACGGGGGACGAGCAGTACTTC. Protein sequence: CASSFYTGDEQYF. The full variable domain, its missing parts supplied by reference TRBV7-2 and TRBJ2-7, is GAGVSQSPSNKVTEKGKDVELRCDPISGHTALYWYRQSLGQGLEFLIYFQGNSAPDKSGLPSDRFSAERTGGSVSTLTIQRTQQEDSAVYLCASSFYTGDEQYFGPGTRLTVT.

V usage is TRBV10-3 and J usage is TRBJ1-1, with D hard to call. CDR3 length equals 13 residues. CDR1 ENHRY and CDR2 SYGVKD come from the germline V gene. V gave up 6 bases and J gave up 0 bases, with 8 bases separating them. This CDR3 reads CAIRRAMNTEAFF. Here the CDR3 DNA reads TGTGCCATCAGGAGAGCTATGAACACTGAAGCTTTCTTT.

The chain links TRBV6-6 to TRBJ1-5; TRBD1 might be the D (6 bases). V lost 4 bases and J lost 4, with 11 bases in between. The length of the CDR3 is 14 residues. The germline CDR1 and CDR2 sequences are MNHNY and SVGAGI (reference sequence). CDR3 sequence: CASSSPGENQPQHF. The DNA for the CDR3 is TGTGCCAGCAGTTCCCCAGGGGAAAATCAGCCCCAGCATTTT.

The chain employs TRBV11-2 and TRBJ1-1, with D unresolved. In germline, CDR1 is SGHAT, CDR2 FQNNGV. The V gene lost 2 bases and the J gene lost 7 bases, with 5 bases spanning the gap. The CDR3 has 11 amino acids. The CDR3 region has the DNA TGTGCCAGCAGCTTAACGTTTGAAGCTTTCTTT. Amino acids: CASSLTFEAFF. Full variable domain (missing parts from reference TRBV11-2 and TRBJ1-1): EAGVAQSPRYKIIEKRQSVAFWCNPISGHATLYWYQQILGQGPKLLIQFQNNGVVDDSQLPKDRFSAERLKGVDSTLKIQPAKLEDSAVYLCASSLTFEAFFGQGTRLTVV.

The chain recombines TRBV4-1 with TRBJ1-6; TRBD1 is a possible D gene (6 bases). This CDR3 has 17 amino acids. CDR1 MGHRA and CDR2 YSYEKL come from the germline V gene. Trimming pared 0 bases from V and 10 bases from J, leaving 19 bases between. CDR3 sequence (DNA): TGCGCCAGCAGCCAAGATTTCAAGCCTAGGGGACAATCACCCCTCCACTTT. Its protein product is CASSQDFKPRGQSPLHF.

For this clone: Only one base separates this from a far larger clonotype, so it likely reflects a read error. Other DNA sequences from this sample encode an identical CDR3 as well. The V gene is TRBV6-5, the J gene TRBJ2-7; D remains ambiguous. Germline values: CDR1 MNHEY, CDR2 SVGAGI. CDR3 length: 13 amino acids. Trimming pared 5 bases from V and 6 bases from J, leaving 14 bases between. The CDR3 loop is CASSNSIFREQYF. The CDR3 DNA reads TGTGCCAGCAGTAACAGTATTTTCCGCGAGCAGTACTTC.

This rearrangement joins TRBV5-1 to TRBJ2-7, with 12 positions matching TRBD1. This CDR3 spans 17 amino acids. Trimming removed 4 bases from V and 7 bases from J; junction bases left unmatched: 15. Per the germline V gene, CDR1 is SGHRS and CDR2 is YFSETQ. CDR3 nucleotide sequence: TGCGCCAGCAGCCTGATCCCGCCGGGACAGGGGGCGTGGGAGCAGTACTTC. This gives the protein CASSLIPPGQGAWEQYF.

The rearrangement uses TRBV2 and TRBJ2-1; D possibly corresponds to TRBD1 (5 bases). CDR3 length equals 13 residues. Per the germline V gene, CDR1 is SNHLY and CDR2 is FYNNEI. The V and J ends lost 11 bases and 7 bases respectively, with 18 bases between them. The CDR3 region has the DNA TGTGCCGCCAACCAGGGAATAGGGAATGAGCAGTTCTTC. As protein: CAANQGIGNEQFF.

The CDR3 nucleotides read TGTGCCAGCAGCTTAGCTGGCAGGGCAGCCTACGAGCAGTACTTC. Translated: CASSLAGRAAYEQYF. The rearrangement uses TRBV7-2 and TRBJ2-7, with a possible D match to TRBD1 (5 bases). The length of the CDR3 is 15 residues. The germline CDR1 and CDR2 sequences are SGHTA and FQGNSA. V shed 0 bases and J shed 2 bases, with 11 bases lying between them.

This clone is labeled as medium-sized. The chain is built from TRBV5-4 and TRBJ2-2; 8 bases line up with TRBD1. Looked up from germline, CDR1 is SGHNT and CDR2 is YYREEE (reference sequence). The CDR3 sequence is 16 residues long. Germline trimming cut 2 bases from V and 4 bases from J; bases unmatched to any gene: 7. The CDR3 here is CASSFPGTGTTGELFF. CDR3 bases: TGTGCCAGCAGCTTTCCCGGGACAGGTACCACCGGGGAGCTGTTTTTT.

This chain joins TRBV6-1 and TRBJ2-1; 13 nucleotides agree with TRBD2. Germline values: CDR1 MNHNS, CDR2 SASEGT. The CDR3 covers 15 residues. V gave up 6 bases and J gave up 5 bases; unmatched junction bases: 4. The CDR3 DNA sequence: TGTGCCAGCAGACTAGCGGGGGGGTATCACAATGAGCAGTTCTTC. Residues: CASRLAGGYHNEQFF.

This clone was observed a few times. The J gene is TRBJ2-1, the V gene TRBV4-2; D is perhaps TRBD1 (6 bases). The CDR3 is 17 residues long. V was cut by 1 base and J by 7 bases, with 20 bases left in between. The germline V gene has CDR1 LGHNA and CDR2 YNFKEQ. CDR3 in DNA: TGTGCCAGCAGCCAAGCCGGGGCAGGGGTCACGAAGAATGAGCAGTTCTTC. It yields the protein CASSQAGAGVTKNEQFF.

The V call is TRBV5-6, the J call TRBJ1-2; 7 nucleotides line up with TRBD1. Germline-derived CDR1 and CDR2 are SGHDT and YYEEEE. This CDR3 contains 16 residues. The ends lost 4 bases at V and 3 bases at J; junction bases unmatched: 12. This chain's CDR3 is CASSPLDRSGDYGYTF. The CDR3 DNA reads TGTGCCAGCAGCCCGTTGGACAGGTCGGGGGACTATGGCTACACCTTC.